This section outlines one T cell receptor beta chain sequence together with its context. Its specificity is unknown. Use of 60 Vbeta and 13 Jbeta primers characterized the PCR. The method was immunoSEQ multiplex PCR; TCRdb's version includes in-frame clones alone and lacks a portion of them. The sample has roughly 150,000 clones, around 75% seen once. The data are from a study of cytomegalovirus exposure and HLA in healthy donors. Study-level points and caveats: In an earlier analysis, in 620 or so donors, most V segments appeared productive either ~87% or ~30% of the time. In a later analysis, TCR beta V- and J-gene trimming showed a link to a missense DCLRE1C variant. Later work associated roughly 17,000 TCR beta sequences with HLA alleles at 0.05 false discovery rate.

The CDR3 is made up of 15 amino acids. Per the germline V gene, CDR1 is SGDLS and CDR2 is YYNGEE. Trimming stripped 3 bases from V and 2 bases from J, with 15 bases between. The chain carries TRBV9 and TRBJ2-7, with TRBD2 as a possible D gene (7 bases). This TCR was recovered from a man younger than 35 in good health and CMV-seropositive. The sequenced sample consisted of PBMCs. The CDR3 sequence: CASSEGGGVAYEQYF. The CDR3 bases are TGTGCCAGCAGCGAGGGGGGAGGGGTTGCCTACGAGCAGTACTTC. The variable domain in full, with the rest retrieved from reference TRBV9 and TRBJ2-7, is DSGVTQTPKHLITATGQRVTLRCSPRSGDLSVYWYQQSLDQGLQFLIQYYNGEERAKGNILERFSAQQFPDLHSELNLSSLELGDSALYFCASSEGGGVAYEQYFGPGTRLTVT.